The present TCR beta chain was sequenced within a study of early T cells in non-severe SARS-CoV-2 infection. For the study at large: The input, bulk RNA from unsorted whole blood, was sequenced, and chains were unpaired. Findings and caveats of the study: VDJdb-based matching was biased toward anti-spike CD8 responses and missed private and CD4 specificities.

Germline V gene data show CDR1 as SGHTA and CDR2 as FQGNSA. V lost 1 base and J 0 bases, leaving 5 bases between the germline ends. The CDR3 is 14 amino acids. Attachment of unique molecular identifiers to individual cDNA molecules was performed. TCRdb called the 5' RACE reads again in MiXCR, with one record for every CDR3 protein. The sample lists approximately 75,000 distinct CDR3 sequences; 4.6% were seen once. This clonotype was counted many times. Its antigen is as yet unknown. The sequencing here drew on whole blood, taken at baseline. The J gene is TRBJ2-3, the V gene TRBV7-2; D is undetermined. The TCR sequence derives from an adult who was a healthcare worker with PCR-confirmed SARS-CoV-2 infection or an uninfected control (not recorded which). The donor label of this sample is uncertain. Here the CDR3 reads CASSLDRSTDTQYF. In nucleotides, the CDR3 is TGTGCCAGCAGCTTAGATAGGAGCACAGATACGCAGTATTTT. Complete variable domain (other parts from reference TRBV7-2 and TRBJ2-3): GAGVSQSPSNKVTEKGKDVELRCDPISGHTALYWYRQSLGQGLEFLIYFQGNSAPDKSGLPSDRFSAERTGGSVSTLTIQRTQQEDSAVYLCASSLDRSTDTQYFGPGTRLTVL.